These 10 T cell receptor beta chains share one sample of origin, sequenced in a study of cytomegalovirus exposure and HLA in healthy donors. The primer mix had 60 Vbeta and 13 Jbeta primers. Here immunoSEQ multiplex PCR was the method, and the copy in TCRdb shows in-frame clones only, minus some. This table has about 170,000 clones, roughly two thirds appearing once. Sequenced sample: PBMCs. Receptor source: a woman aged 18 to 35 in good health and CMV-seropositive.

In its sample, this clone is medium-sized. This chain joins TRBV7-3 and TRBJ1-5; D ambiguous. CDR1 is SGHTA, CDR2 FQGTGA, per germline. This CDR3 comprises 11 residues. V shed 7 bases and J shed 5 bases, with 6 bases lying between them. The CDR3 loop is CASIVDQPQHF. The CDR3 nucleotides are TGTGCCAGCATTGTCGATCAGCCCCAGCATTTT.

The chain joins TRBV5-5 to TRBJ2-3, with TRBD2 matching over 10 bases. V lost 3 bases, J lost 1 base, and 11 bases stayed unmatched. The CDR3 consists of 18 residues. CDR1 SGHKS and CDR2 YYEKEE come from the germline V gene (reference sequence). Here the CDR3 reads CASSSRLGLAGGTDTQYF. DNA for the CDR3: TGTGCCAGCAGCTCCAGACTAGGGCTAGCGGGGGGCACAGATACGCAGTATTTT. The complete variable domain, with remaining parts taken from reference TRBV5-5 and TRBJ2-3, reads DAGVTQSPTHLIKTRGQQVTLRCSPISGHKSVSWYQQVLGQGPQFIFQYYEKEERGRGNFPDRFSARQFPNYSSELNVNALLLGDSALYLCASSSRLGLAGGTDTQYFGPGTRLTVL.

About this clone: Its ends do not fully match the called genes, so a read error is possible. J is TRBJ2-7 and V is TRBV7-9, with TRBD2 identical over 7 bases. The CDR3 has 17 amino acids. From germline, CDR1 is SEHNR and CDR2 FQNEAQ (reference sequence). CDR3 amino acids: CSSSPTAGRGISYEQYF. In DNA form, the CDR3 reads TGTTCCAGCAGCCCAACGGCCGGGCGGGGGATCTCCTACGAGCAGTACTTC.

J is TRBJ2-4 and V is TRBV6-1; D gene uncertain. CDR1 MNHNS and CDR2 SASEGT come from the germline V gene. This CDR3 spans 17 amino acids. Trimming took off 1 base at V and 1 base at J, with 14 bases between the two ends. The CDR3 nucleotides are TGTGCCAGCAGTGAAGTTGGAGCTATCAAGGCCAAAAACATTCAGTACTTC. This gives the protein CASSEVGAIKAKNIQYF.

The DNA of the CDR3 is TGCGCCAGCCGAGGACAGGGAGGCAACACTGAAGCTTTCTTT. Its protein product is CASRGQGGNTEAFF. The V and J genes are TRBV5-1 and TRBJ1-1; 8 bases fit TRBD1. After removal of 7 bases from V and 2 bases from J, the junction contained 7 bases not matched to a gene. CDR3 size: 14 residues. Looked up from germline, CDR1 is SGHRS and CDR2 is YFSETQ.

This chain joins TRBV6-4 and TRBJ1-2; possible D gene TRBD1, 5 bases. CDR1 is MRHNA and CDR2 is SNTAGT in the germline V gene. Trimming removed 2 bases at V and 5 bases at J, with 24 bases between. CDR3 length equals 18 residues. The CDR3 spells CASSDKRPPGGEEYGYTF. CDR3 nucleotides: TGTGCCAGCAGTGACAAAAGGCCCCCTGGAGGGGAAGAATATGGCTACACCTTC.

In DNA form, the CDR3 reads TGTGCCAGCAGCCAAGATTCGACTAGCGGGAGCTCCTACAATGAGCAGTTCTTC. Its protein product is CASSQDSTSGSSYNEQFF. V usage is TRBV4-2 and J usage is TRBJ2-1; 12 nucleotides align to TRBD2. Trimming at V came to 0 bases and at J to 0 bases, leaving 3 bases not matched to a gene. Germline assignment: CDR1 LGHNA and CDR2 YNFKEQ. The CDR3 is made up of 18 amino acids.

The chain employs TRBV5-4 and TRBJ2-2, with TRBD1 as a possible D gene (6 bases). The germline V gene has CDR1 SGHNT and CDR2 YYREEE (reference sequence). Deletions cut 1 base from V and 7 bases from J, with 14 bases between. The CDR3 has 15 residues. CDR3 loop: CASSLKGQKHGELFF. The CDR3 DNA is TGTGCCAGCAGCTTGAAGGGACAAAAACACGGGGAGCTGTTTTTT.

The V call is TRBV4-2, the J call TRBJ2-3, with 8 bases lining up with TRBD1. J gave up 1 base and V 1 base, and 7 bases lay outside the gene matches. Germline-derived CDR1 and CDR2 are LGHNA and YNFKEQ. This CDR3 region has 17 residues. The chain's CDR3 is CASSQAPLGQGTDTQYF. The DNA for the CDR3 is TGTGCCAGCAGCCAAGCCCCCCTGGGACAGGGCACAGATACGCAGTATTTT.

This clone was observed once. CDR3 sequence (DNA): TGTGCCAGCACCAAGAGAGGGGGAGAGACCCAGTACTTC. This sequence encodes CASTKRGGETQYF. The chain combines TRBV6-6 with TRBJ2-5; a weak D match, TRBD1 (6 bases). Germline V gives CDR1 MNHNY, CDR2 SVGAGI (reference sequence). V dropped 7 bases and J dropped 4 bases, with 13 bases sitting between them. This CDR3 is 13 amino acids long.